Included here is one T cell receptor (beta chain) sequence, with context. This clonotype turned up a few times. Which antigen it targets is not known. There are no base qualities to consult, and no much larger clone falls within one base. V is trimmed back by 1 base and J by 4 bases, and the junction contains 15 bases that no gene match accounts for. CDR1 LGHNT and CDR2 FRNRAP were looked up in the germline V gene. Taken from cysteine to phenylalanine, the CDR3 has 18 residues. Only the CDR3 part of the read is kept: 54 bases, read in frame from the first base. This sample is part of a study of T cell repertoires in cytomegalovirus infection (dated by TCRdb to between 2018 and 2020). Looking at the study overall: Because public TCR beta signatures pointed to carriage of CMV infection together with the matching HLA type, the HLA type of each donor mattered for the analysis. What the work shows at the level of the full study, not this receptor alone: Cumulative frequency of public TCR beta family members discriminated carriers of CMV infection plus the relevant HLA type in this cohort and an independent approximately 400-donor cohort. The ex vivo response was dominated by HLA-C-restricted CMV-specific TCR beta clonotypes, which also provided the single most frequent clonotype in two of eight donors.

The reads were generated on an Illumina HiSeq 1500. Clones were called with MiXCR by TCRdb after fastp trimmed the public reads at Q25, and only in-frame beta chains were retained. Every CDR3 protein is listed once, alongside the most common genes and DNA of its rows. The sample table contains around 490,000 distinct CDR3 sequences; only one count was recorded for more than 25% of them. Of the sample, less than 15% falls within the top ten clones. The sample was PBMCs. The sequence links TRBV12-5 to TRBJ2-5; 7 bases in the junction line up with TRBD1. The origin of this receptor is a human donor in good health (CMV status not recorded). Some clones in this sample may be carry-over from other donors' samples. The nucleotide sequence reads as follows: TGTGCTAGTGGTTTGGGGCTGATTGCCTGGGACAGCTCAGAGACCCAGTACTTC. This sequence encodes CASGLGLIAWDSSETQYF.